This TCR beta chain derives from a study of blood T cell repertoires in COVID-19. Overall study context: Samples taken during acute and convalescent COVID-19 were collected in the United States, Italy and Spain. The analysed material was cDNA or gDNA that came from T cells, B-cell-depleted T cells, or PBMCs.

In the original processing: Estimated nucleated cell counts came from reference gene primer amplification. The repertoire was sequenced with immunoSEQ multiplex PCR; TCRdb's copy has only in-frame clones and lacks some. V and J calls plus clone size are reproduced from that table; the DNA served to infer D and trimming. The sample holds some 48,000 clones, roughly 87% seen once. Material: peripheral blood. The receptor's source is a woman of 80 years or more with acute or convalescent COVID-19.

CDR3 protein: CASRRLLSTDTQYF. The CDR3 coding sequence is TGTGCCAGCAGAAGACTGCTTAGCACAGATACGCAGTATTTT. The genes are TRBV11-2 and TRBJ2-3; D gene ambiguous. This CDR3 is built from 14 residues. Germline values: CDR1 SGHAT, CDR2 FQNNGV. Trimming shortened V by 6 bases and J by 0 bases, and 10 bases separated the two germline ends.